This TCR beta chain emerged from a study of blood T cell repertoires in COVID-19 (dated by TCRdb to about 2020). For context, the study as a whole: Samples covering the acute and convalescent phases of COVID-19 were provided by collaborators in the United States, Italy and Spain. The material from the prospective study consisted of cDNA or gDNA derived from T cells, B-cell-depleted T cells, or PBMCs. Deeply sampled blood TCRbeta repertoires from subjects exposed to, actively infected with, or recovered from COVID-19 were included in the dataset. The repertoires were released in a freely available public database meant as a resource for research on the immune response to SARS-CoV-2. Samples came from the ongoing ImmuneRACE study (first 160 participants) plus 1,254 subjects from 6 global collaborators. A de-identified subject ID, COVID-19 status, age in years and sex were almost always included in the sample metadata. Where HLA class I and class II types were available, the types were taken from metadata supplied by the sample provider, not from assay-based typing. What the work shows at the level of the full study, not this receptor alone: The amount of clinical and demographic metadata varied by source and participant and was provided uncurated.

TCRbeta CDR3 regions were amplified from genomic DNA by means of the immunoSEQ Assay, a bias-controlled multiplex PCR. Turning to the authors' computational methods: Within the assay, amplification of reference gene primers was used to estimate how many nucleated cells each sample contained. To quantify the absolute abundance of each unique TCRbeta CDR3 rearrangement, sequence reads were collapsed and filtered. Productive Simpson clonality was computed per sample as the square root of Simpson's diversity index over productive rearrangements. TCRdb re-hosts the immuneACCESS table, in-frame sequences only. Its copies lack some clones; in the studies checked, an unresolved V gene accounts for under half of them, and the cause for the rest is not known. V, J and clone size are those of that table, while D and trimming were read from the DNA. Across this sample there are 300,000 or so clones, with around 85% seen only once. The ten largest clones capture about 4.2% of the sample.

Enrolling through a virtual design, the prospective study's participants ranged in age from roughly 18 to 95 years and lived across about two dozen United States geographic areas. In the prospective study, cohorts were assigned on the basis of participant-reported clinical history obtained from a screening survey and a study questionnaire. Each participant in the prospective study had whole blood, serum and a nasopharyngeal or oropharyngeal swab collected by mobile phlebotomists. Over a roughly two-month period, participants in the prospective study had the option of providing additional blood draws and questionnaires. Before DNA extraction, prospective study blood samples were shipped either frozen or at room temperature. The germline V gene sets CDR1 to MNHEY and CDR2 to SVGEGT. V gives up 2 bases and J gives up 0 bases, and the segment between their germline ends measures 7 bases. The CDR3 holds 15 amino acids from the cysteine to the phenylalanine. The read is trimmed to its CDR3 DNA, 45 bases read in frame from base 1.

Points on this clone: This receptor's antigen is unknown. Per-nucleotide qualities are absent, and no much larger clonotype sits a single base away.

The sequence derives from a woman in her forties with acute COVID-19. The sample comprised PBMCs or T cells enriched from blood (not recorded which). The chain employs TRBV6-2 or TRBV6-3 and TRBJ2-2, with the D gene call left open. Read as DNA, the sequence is TGTGCCAGCAGTTACCCGAGGACGAACACCGGGGAGCTGTTTTTT. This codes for CASSYPRTNTGELFF.